This TCR beta chain was sequenced during a study of blood T cell repertoires in COVID-19. Produced via immunoSEQ multiplex PCR; TCRdb's table is partial and in-frame only. The data show about 120,000 clones, 75% to 90% seen once. CDR1 and CDR2 from the germline V gene are MDHEN and SYDVKM. This CDR3 has 14 residues. V lost 3 bases to trimming and J lost 5 bases; unmatched junction nucleotides: 4. Material: peripheral blood. The chain couples TRBV28 to TRBJ1-5; 7 bases fit TRBD1. This receptor was identified in a woman aged 70-85 years with acute or convalescent COVID-19. DNA for the CDR3: TGTGCCAGCAGTTTGCCGACAGGGCATCAGCCCCAGCATTTT. It translates to CASSLPTGHQPQHF.